Detailed here is one TCR beta chain. The data are from a study of glioma-infiltrating T cells. Using RNA template, CDR3s of TCR alpha and beta were amplified with iRepertoire arm-PCR. A single record per CDR3 protein comes from TCRdb applying MiXCR to the multiplex PCR reads. The sample has roughly 350,000 distinct CDR3 sequences, around 45% seen once. The ends lost 7 bases at V and 0 bases at J; junction bases unmatched: 4. Germline loops: CDR1 MNHEY, CDR2 SVGEGT. There are 15 residues in the CDR3. The TCR originated in a human donor with low-grade glioma or glioblastoma, undergoing nonglioma brain surgery, or in good health (not recorded which). The chain carries TRBV6-2 or TRBV6-3 and TRBJ2-3; TRBD2 matches 10 bases. The sample comprised glioma tissue, nonneoplastic brain tissue, or PBMCs (not recorded which). The CDR3 loop is CASTRLAGSTDTQYF. In DNA, the CDR3 is TGTGCCAGCACCAGACTAGCGGGCAGCACAGATACGCAGTATTTT.